These 19 T cell receptor beta chains came from one sample sequenced in a study of early T cells in non-severe SARS-CoV-2 infection. TCRdb passed the 5' RACE reads through MiXCR, listing each CDR3 protein once. This table has over 45,000 distinct CDR3 sequences, around 6.6% appearing once. The source was whole blood, collected at baseline. The receptors come from an adult who was a healthcare worker with PCR-confirmed SARS-CoV-2 infection or an uninfected control (not recorded which).

This clonotype was seen many times. The CDR3 coding sequence is TGTGCCAGCAGTGACACACCGGGACAGGGACTCAATGAGCAGTTCTTC. It translates to CASSDTPGQGLNEQFF. The chain links TRBV6-4 to TRBJ2-1; 9 nucleotides match TRBD1. Unmatched junction bases numbered 8, after V lost 2 bases and J lost 6 bases. The CDR3 runs 16 residues. Per the germline V gene, CDR1 is MRHNA and CDR2 is SNTAGT.

This clonotype showed up many times. This sequence joins TRBV2 and TRBJ2-1; D assignment may be TRBD1 or TRBD2 (5 bases each). V lost 6 bases and J lost 6, with 21 bases in between. Germline V gives CDR1 SNHLY, CDR2 FYNNEI. There are 16 residues in the CDR3. In DNA, the CDR3 is TGTGCCAGCAGCGTCCGTGGGGCTAGAGGGGCCAATGAGCAGTTCTTC. Translated: CASSVRGARGANEQFF.

The chain couples TRBV12-3 or TRBV12-4 to TRBJ1-1; perhaps TRBD1 as D (6 bases). V lost 4 bases, J lost 1 base, and 13 bases lay in between. The CDR3 is made up of 15 amino acids. CDR3 bases: TGTGCCAGCAGTTGGGGTTGGGGGGCGAACACTGAAGCTTTCTTT. Translation: CASSWGWGANTEAFF.

This clonotype was recorded at least ten times. The genes are TRBV28 and TRBJ2-4; no clear D gene. Germline V gene lookup returns CDR1 MDHEN and CDR2 SYDVKM. This CDR3 is 15 amino acids long. Trimming left V 6 bases short and J 1 base short, with 13 bases between. Here the CDR3 reads CASSDTTVAKNIQYF. The CDR3 DNA is TGTGCCAGCAGCGACACAACTGTGGCCAAAAACATTCAGTACTTC.

In this sample, this clonotype turned up many times. The chain is built from TRBV5-6 and TRBJ1-1; D call uncertain. V lost 1 base, J lost 4 bases, and 17 bases lay in between. The CDR3 has 16 residues. The germline V gene has CDR1 SGHDT and CDR2 YYEEEE. CDR3 residues: CASSLSMVRPSTEAFF. CDR3 bases: TGTGCCAGCAGCTTGTCGATGGTGCGACCGAGCACTGAAGCTTTCTTT.

This clonotype was detected many times. This rearrangement joins TRBV7-2 to TRBJ2-3; D is perhaps TRBD1 (5 bases). In germline, CDR1 is SGHTA, CDR2 FQGNSA. The CDR3 length is 15 residues. V was cut by 8 bases and J by 3 bases, with 18 bases left in between. As DNA, the CDR3 is TGTGCCAGCGGGCCGCCAGGGATCCGAACAGATACGCAGTATTTT. It translates to CASGPPGIRTDTQYF.

This sequence joins TRBV7-2 and TRBJ2-7; 7 bases line up with TRBD1. V lost 4 bases and J lost 5; bases outside the gene matches: 5. The CDR3 totals 13 residues. Germline CDR1 is SGHTA and CDR2 is FQGNSA. CDR3 in DNA: TGTGCCAGCAGCTCCGGACAGGAGGACGAGCAGTACTTC. It codes for CASSSGQEDEQYF.

The chain has TRBV4-3 and TRBJ1-4; 7 nucleotides agree with TRBD1. With 2 bases clipped from V and 4 bases from J, the junction kept 4 bases outside the gene matches. There are 15 residues in the CDR3. Germline loops: CDR1 LGHNA, CDR2 YSLEER. The CDR3: CASSQLTGINEKLFF. Here the CDR3 DNA reads TGCGCCAGCAGCCAATTGACAGGGATTAATGAAAAACTGTTTTTT.

This clonotype was counted many times. The chain employs TRBV7-6 and TRBJ2-3; D uncertain. Germline V CDR1 and CDR2: SGHVS, FNYEAQ. The CDR3 has 19 residues. V was cut by 5 bases and J by 0 bases, with 24 bases left in between. The CDR3 loop is CASSPFGGTHDPSTDTQYF. CDR3 bases: TGTGCCAGCAGCCCTTTCGGCGGAACCCATGACCCTAGCACAGATACGCAGTATTTT.

This clonotype was seen only a few times. The rearrangement uses TRBV20-1 and TRBJ1-4; D gene ambiguous. This CDR3 contains 12 residues. Looked up from germline, CDR1 is DFQATT and CDR2 is SNEGSKA (reference sequence). DNA of the CDR3: TGCAGCCCACTGGGATCAAATGAAAAACTGTTTTTT. Encoded protein: CSPLGSNEKLFF.

This clonotype has at least ten counts. The V and J genes are TRBV7-6 and TRBJ1-4, with 8 nucleotides matching TRBD1. The ends lost 4 bases at V and 8 bases at J; junction bases unmatched: 6. The CDR3 contains 14 residues. Germline CDR1 reads SGHVS; CDR2 reads FNYEAQ. The CDR3 DNA sequence: TGTGCCAGCAGCTCACAGGGGGGTCTGGAAAAACTGTTTTTT. It yields the protein CASSSQGGLEKLFF.

This clonotype was found a few times. The rearrangement links TRBV21-1 to TRBJ2-5; the table's D gene call, TRBD2, was not cross checked with the DNA. TRBV21-1 corresponds to a pseudogene. This CDR3 has 20 amino acids. The CDR3 sequence: CASSKGSEARLGLAEETQYF. CDR3 coding DNA: TGTGCCAGCAGCAAAGGTTCCGAAGCAAGGTTGGGACTAGCGGAAGAGACCCAGTACTTC.

In this sample, this clonotype turned up a few times. The J gene is TRBJ2-7, the V gene TRBV2; TRBD2 might be the D (6 bases). V was cut by 5 bases and J by 4 bases, with 15 bases left in between. The CDR3 runs 14 residues. The germline V gene encodes CDR1 SNHLY and CDR2 FYNNEI. The chain's CDR3 is CASSWTTGAYEQYF. As DNA, the CDR3 is TGTGCCAGCAGTTGGACTACCGGGGCATACGAGCAGTACTTC.

This chain connects TRBV20-1 to TRBJ2-3; D is unclear. V was shortened by 5 bases and J by 6 bases, with 12 bases between the two germline ends. Per the germline V gene, CDR1 is DFQATT and CDR2 is SNEGSKA (reference sequence). The CDR3 is made up of 12 amino acids. This chain's CDR3 is CSAGKPQDTQYF. The CDR3 DNA is TGCAGTGCTGGAAAACCCCAGGATACGCAGTATTTT.

J is TRBJ2-1 and V is TRBV14; D is unresolved. Germline CDR1 SGHDN, CDR2 FVKESK. The CDR3 is 14 amino acids. Between the trimmed V and J ends, which lost 2 bases and 9 bases, there was a span of 14 bases. The chain's CDR3 is CASSQSYGYSEQFF. The CDR3, as DNA: TGTGCCAGCAGCCAAAGTTATGGGTATTCTGAGCAGTTCTTC.

The chain employs TRBV6-1 and TRBJ1-5, with no clear D. Germline-derived CDR1 and CDR2 are MNHNS and SASEGT. Trimming pared 6 bases from V and 3 bases from J, leaving 15 bases between. This CDR3 spans 15 amino acids. DNA of the CDR3: TGTGCCAGCAGGGCCTTTACTCTCCCCAATCAGCCCCAGCATTTT. Residues: CASRAFTLPNQPQHF.

This clonotype was found many times. The chain recombines TRBV12-3 or TRBV12-4 with TRBJ1-1; a weak D match, TRBD1 (5 bases). V shed 6 bases and J shed 0 bases, with 11 bases lying between them. The CDR3 has 14 residues. This CDR3 is CASSQGRLNTEAFF. DNA of the CDR3: TGTGCCAGCAGCCAGGGACGGTTGAACACTGAAGCTTTCTTT.

This clonotype was seen repeatedly, ten times or more. The rearrangement joins TRBV28 to TRBJ2-6; D uncertain. Deletions cut 3 bases from V and 0 bases from J, with 6 bases between. This CDR3 is 15 amino acids long. The germline gives CDR1 MDHEN, CDR2 SYDVKM. The CDR3: CASSLLGSGANVLTF. In DNA, the CDR3 is TGTGCCAGCAGTTTGTTAGGCTCTGGGGCCAACGTCCTGACTTTC.

This clonotype has only a few counts. V and J are TRBV6-5 and TRBJ1-4; 8 bases fit TRBD1. The CDR3 extends over 13 amino acids. V trimming: 6 bases; J trimming: 5 bases; junction bases outside the gene matches: 2. Germline lookup yields CDR1 MNHEY and CDR2 SVGAGI. CDR3 region: CASRDRVNEKLFF. CDR3 coding DNA: TGTGCCAGCAGGGACAGGGTGAATGAAAAACTGTTTTTT.